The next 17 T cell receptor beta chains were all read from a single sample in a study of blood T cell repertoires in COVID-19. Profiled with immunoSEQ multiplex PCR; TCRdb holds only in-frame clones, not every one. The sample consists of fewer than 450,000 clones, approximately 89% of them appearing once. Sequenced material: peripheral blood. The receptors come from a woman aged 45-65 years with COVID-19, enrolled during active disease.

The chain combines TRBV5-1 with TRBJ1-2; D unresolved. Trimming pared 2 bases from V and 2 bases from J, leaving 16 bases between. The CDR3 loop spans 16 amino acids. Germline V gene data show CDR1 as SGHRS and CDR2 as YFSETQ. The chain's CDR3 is CASSLWALAGNYGYTF. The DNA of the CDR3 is TGCGCCAGCAGCTTATGGGCCCTTGCGGGAAACTATGGCTACACCTTC.

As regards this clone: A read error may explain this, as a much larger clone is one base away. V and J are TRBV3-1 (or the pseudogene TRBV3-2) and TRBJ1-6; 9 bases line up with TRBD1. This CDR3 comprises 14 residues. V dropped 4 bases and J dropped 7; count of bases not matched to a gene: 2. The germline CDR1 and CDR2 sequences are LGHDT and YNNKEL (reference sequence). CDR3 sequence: CASSLTGGNSPLHF. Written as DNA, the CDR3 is TGTGCCAGCAGCCTGACAGGGGGAAATTCACCCCTCCACTTT.

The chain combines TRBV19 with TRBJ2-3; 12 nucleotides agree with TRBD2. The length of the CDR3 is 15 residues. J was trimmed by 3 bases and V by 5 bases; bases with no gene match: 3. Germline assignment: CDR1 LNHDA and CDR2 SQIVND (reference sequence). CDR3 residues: CASSLGLAGTDTQYF. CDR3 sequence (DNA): TGTGCCAGTAGTCTCGGACTAGCGGGGACAGATACGCAGTATTTT.

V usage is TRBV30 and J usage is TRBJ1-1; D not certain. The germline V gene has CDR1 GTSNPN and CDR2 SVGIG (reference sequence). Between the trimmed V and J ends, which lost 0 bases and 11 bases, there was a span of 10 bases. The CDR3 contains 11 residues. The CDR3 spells CAWSVNSIAFF. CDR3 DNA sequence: TGTGCCTGGAGTGTCAATAGCATTGCTTTCTTT.

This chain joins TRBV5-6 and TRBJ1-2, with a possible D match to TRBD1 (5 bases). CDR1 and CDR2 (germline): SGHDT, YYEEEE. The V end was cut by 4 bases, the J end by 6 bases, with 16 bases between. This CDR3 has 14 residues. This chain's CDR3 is CASSPGTGEDGYTF. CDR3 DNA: TGTGCCAGCAGCCCAGGGACGGGAGAGGATGGCTACACCTTC.

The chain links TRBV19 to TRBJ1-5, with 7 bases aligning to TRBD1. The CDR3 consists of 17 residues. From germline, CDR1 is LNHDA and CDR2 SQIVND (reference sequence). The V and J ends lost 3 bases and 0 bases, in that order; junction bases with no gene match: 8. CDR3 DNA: TGTGCCAGTAGTATGAGGGGACAGATTTATAGCAATCAGCCCCAGCATTTT. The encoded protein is CASSMRGQIYSNQPQHF.

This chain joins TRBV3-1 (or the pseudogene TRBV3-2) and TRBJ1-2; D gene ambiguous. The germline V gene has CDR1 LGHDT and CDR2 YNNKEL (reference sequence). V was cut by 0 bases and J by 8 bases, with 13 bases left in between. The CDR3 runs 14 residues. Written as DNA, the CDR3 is TGTGCCAGCAGCCAAGAATGGCAGGAGGGAGGCTACACCTTC. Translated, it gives CASSQEWQEGGYTF.

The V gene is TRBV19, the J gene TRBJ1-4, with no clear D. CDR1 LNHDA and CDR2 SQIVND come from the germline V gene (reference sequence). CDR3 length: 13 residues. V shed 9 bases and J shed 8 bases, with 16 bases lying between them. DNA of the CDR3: TGTGCCAGCGCGGCTAACCGGGGAGAAAAACTGTTTTTT. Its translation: CASAANRGEKLFF.

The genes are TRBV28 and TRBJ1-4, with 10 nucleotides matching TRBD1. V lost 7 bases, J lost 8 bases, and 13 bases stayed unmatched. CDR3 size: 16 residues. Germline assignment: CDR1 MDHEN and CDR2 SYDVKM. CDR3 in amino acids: CASTSLGTGVREKLFF. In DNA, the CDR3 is TGTGCCAGCACCTCCCTCGGGACAGGGGTTAGAGAAAAACTGTTTTTT.

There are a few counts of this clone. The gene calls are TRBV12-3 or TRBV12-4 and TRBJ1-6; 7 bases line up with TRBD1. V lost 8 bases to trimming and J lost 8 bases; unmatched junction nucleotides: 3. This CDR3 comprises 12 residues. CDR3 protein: CASRQGHSPLHF. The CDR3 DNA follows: TGTGCCAGCCGACAGGGCCATTCACCCCTCCACTTT.

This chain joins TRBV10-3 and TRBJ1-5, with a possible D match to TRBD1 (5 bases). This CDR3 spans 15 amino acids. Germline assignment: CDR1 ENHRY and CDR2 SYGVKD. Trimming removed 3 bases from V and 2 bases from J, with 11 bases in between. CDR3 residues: CAISEKGLGNQPQHF. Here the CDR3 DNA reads TGTGCCATCAGTGAAAAGGGACTCGGCAATCAGCCCCAGCATTTT.

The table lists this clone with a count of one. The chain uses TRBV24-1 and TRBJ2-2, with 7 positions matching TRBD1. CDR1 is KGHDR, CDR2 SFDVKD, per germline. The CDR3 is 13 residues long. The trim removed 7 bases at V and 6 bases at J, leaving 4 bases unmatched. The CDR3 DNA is TGTGCCACCAGACAGGGGACGGCCGGGGAGCTGTTTTTT. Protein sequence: CATRQGTAGELFF.

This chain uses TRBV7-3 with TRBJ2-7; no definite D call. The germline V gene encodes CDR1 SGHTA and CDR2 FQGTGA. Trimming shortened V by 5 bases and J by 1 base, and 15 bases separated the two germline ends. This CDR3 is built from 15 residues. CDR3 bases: TGTGCCAGCAGCCGAAGTCTGGCCGAATCCTACGAGCAGTACTTC. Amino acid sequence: CASSRSLAESYEQYF.

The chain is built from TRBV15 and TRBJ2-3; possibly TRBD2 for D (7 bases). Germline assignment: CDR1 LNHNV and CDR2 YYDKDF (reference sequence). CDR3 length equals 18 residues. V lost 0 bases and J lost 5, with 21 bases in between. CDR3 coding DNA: TGTGCCACCAGCAGAGAGCGGGGGCCAAGTGGTCCCCAAGATACGCAGTATTTT. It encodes CATSRERGPSGPQDTQYF. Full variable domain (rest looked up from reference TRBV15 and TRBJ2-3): DAMVIQNPRYQVTQFGKPVTLSCSQTLNHNVMYWYQQKSSQAPKLLFHYYDKDFNNEADTPDNFQSRRPNTSFCFLDIRSPGLGDTAMYLCATSRERGPSGPQDTQYFGPGTRLTVL.

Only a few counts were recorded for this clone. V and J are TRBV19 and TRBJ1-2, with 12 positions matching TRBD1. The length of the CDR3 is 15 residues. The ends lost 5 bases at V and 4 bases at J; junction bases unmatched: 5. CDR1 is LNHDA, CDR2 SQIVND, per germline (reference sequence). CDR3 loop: CASSAGQGAAYGYTF. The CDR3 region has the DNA TGTGCCAGTAGTGCGGGACAGGGGGCGGCCTATGGCTACACCTTC.

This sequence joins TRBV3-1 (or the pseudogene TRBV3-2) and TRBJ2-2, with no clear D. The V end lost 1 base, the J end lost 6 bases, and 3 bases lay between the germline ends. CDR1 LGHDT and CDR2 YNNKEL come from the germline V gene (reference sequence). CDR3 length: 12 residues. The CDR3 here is CASSQAPGELFF. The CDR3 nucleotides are TGTGCCAGCAGCCAAGCTCCCGGGGAGCTGTTTTTT.

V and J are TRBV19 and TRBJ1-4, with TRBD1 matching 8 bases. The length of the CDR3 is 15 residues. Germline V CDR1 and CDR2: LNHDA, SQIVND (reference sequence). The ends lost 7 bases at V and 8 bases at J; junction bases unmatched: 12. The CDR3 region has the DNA TGTGCCAGTACCAACAGGGGGGGGGTAGGAGAAAAACTGTTTTTT. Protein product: CASTNRGGVGEKLFF.